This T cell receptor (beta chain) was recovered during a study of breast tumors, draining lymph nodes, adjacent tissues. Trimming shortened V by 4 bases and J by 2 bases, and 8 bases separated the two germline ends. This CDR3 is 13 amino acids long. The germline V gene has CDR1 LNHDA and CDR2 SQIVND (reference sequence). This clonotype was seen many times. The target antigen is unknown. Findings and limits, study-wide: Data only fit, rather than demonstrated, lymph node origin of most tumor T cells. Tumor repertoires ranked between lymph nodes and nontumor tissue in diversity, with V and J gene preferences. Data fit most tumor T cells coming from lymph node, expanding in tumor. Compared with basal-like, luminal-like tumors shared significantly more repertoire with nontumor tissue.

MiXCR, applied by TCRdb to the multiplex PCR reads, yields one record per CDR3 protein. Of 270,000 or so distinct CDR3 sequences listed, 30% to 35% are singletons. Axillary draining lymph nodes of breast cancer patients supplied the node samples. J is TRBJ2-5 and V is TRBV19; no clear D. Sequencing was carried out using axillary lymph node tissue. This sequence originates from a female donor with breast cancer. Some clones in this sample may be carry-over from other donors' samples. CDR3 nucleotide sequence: TGTGCCAGTAGTAAGGCGGAACAAGAGACCCAGTACTTC. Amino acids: CASSKAEQETQYF.